Listed here are 27 T cell receptor beta chains from one sample, sequenced in a study of PD-L1 blockade in urothelial cancer. The table came from immunoSEQ multiplex PCR; TCRdb's copy has only in-frame clones and leaves some out. The sample comprises tens of thousands of clones, roughly nine tenths of which are singletons, and more than 5.5% rests with the top ten. The source was PBMCs, collected around atezolizumab (anti-PD-L1) treatment. The receptor set was obtained from a woman in her seventies with urothelial cancer.

The V gene is TRBV10-3, the J gene TRBJ2-7; 7 bases are shared with TRBD1. The V and J ends lost 6 bases and 0 bases, in that order; junction bases with no gene match: 5. Germline assignment: CDR1 ENHRY and CDR2 SYGVKD. The CDR3 extends over 14 amino acids. CDR3 nucleotide sequence: TGTGCCATCAGGCCCGGACAGGACTCCTACGAGCAGTACTTC. Residues: CAIRPGQDSYEQYF.

The rearrangement joins TRBV30 to TRBJ2-1, with 9 bases fitting TRBD2. The CDR3 length is 13 residues. V was clipped by 3 bases and J by 9 bases; unmatched bases: 6. CDR1 is GTSNPN and CDR2 is SVGIG in the germline V gene (reference sequence). In DNA, the CDR3 is TGTGCCTGGAGCCAGCGGGAGGATGGTGAGCAGTTCTTC. Its protein is CAWSQREDGEQFF.

This clone has more than one count but fewer than ten. The chain has TRBV10-3 and TRBJ1-5, with 9 bases fitting TRBD1. Looked up from germline, CDR1 is ENHRY and CDR2 is SYGVKD. This CDR3 contains 15 residues. V was clipped by 2 bases and J by 8 bases; unmatched bases: 7. Here the CDR3 reads CAISETTGGGEPQHF. CDR3 in DNA: TGTGCCATCAGTGAGACCACAGGGGGCGGGGAGCCCCAGCATTTT.

This chain links TRBV11-2 with TRBJ2-1; a weak D match, TRBD2 (6 bases). Germline assignment: CDR1 SGHAT and CDR2 FQNNGV. Trimming removed 1 base from V and 4 bases from J, with 17 bases in between. The CDR3 consists of 17 residues. CDR3 nucleotide sequence: TGTGCCAGCAGCTTAGGTCGGGGTAGCGGCGGGTACAATGAGCAGTTCTTC. Protein sequence: CASSLGRGSGGYNEQFF.

The gene calls are TRBV18 and TRBJ2-7; weak D call: TRBD2 (5 bases). V dropped 3 bases and J dropped 5 bases, with 8 bases sitting between them. Germline lookup yields CDR1 KGHSH and CDR2 LQKENI. This CDR3 has 12 residues. The CDR3, as DNA: TGTGCCAGCTCACCGAGGGAACACGAGCAGTACTTC. Translation gives CASSPREHEQYF.

This clone was seen a few times. The V and J genes are TRBV27 and TRBJ1-2; 7 nucleotides line up with TRBD1. Germline CDR1 and CDR2: MNHEY and SMNVEV (reference sequence). V lost 6 bases and J lost 4; bases outside the gene matches: 14. This CDR3 comprises 16 residues. As DNA, the CDR3 is TGTGCCAGCAGGGGGACAGCGGGGGGTACTGGCTATGGCTACACCTTC. This codes for CASRGTAGGTGYGYTF.

A note on this clone: The sample holds other DNA sequences that translate to the same CDR3. The chain employs TRBV5-1 and TRBJ2-3, with no clear D. This CDR3 has 14 residues. V was pared by 1 base and J by 0 bases, with 6 bases between. Germline lookup yields CDR1 SGHRS and CDR2 YFSETQ. The CDR3 protein is CASSLYFSTDTQYF. CDR3 nucleotides: TGCGCCAGCAGCTTGTACTTTAGCACAGATACGCAGTATTTT.

The gene calls are TRBV19 and TRBJ1-4, with 9 bases that match TRBD1. Losses at the gene ends were 5 bases for V and 8 bases for J; bases not matched to a gene: 6. The CDR3 extends over 14 amino acids. From germline, CDR1 is LNHDA and CDR2 SQIVND (reference sequence). CDR3 amino acids: CASSATGGQEKLFF. In DNA form, the CDR3 reads TGTGCCAGTAGTGCGACAGGGGGACAGGAAAAACTGTTTTTT.

V and J are TRBV5-1 and TRBJ1-5, with 11 bases identical to TRBD1. The J segment lost 3 bases and the V segment lost 3 bases, leaving 2 bases of the junction unmatched. Per germline, CDR1 SGHRS and CDR2 YFSETQ. The CDR3 is made up of 15 amino acids. CDR3 nucleotide sequence: TGCGCCAGCAGCTCGGGACAGGGGGACAATCAGCCCCAGCATTTT. It encodes CASSSGQGDNQPQHF.

The CDR3 coding sequence is TGTGCCAGCAGCCGGGGTAGGCCTAACGCCTACAATGAGCAGTTCTTC. Translating gives CASSRGRPNAYNEQFF. This sequence joins TRBV13 and TRBJ2-1; possible D gene TRBD2, 5 bases. The CDR3 has 16 residues. The germline V gene encodes CDR1 PRHDT and CDR2 FYEKMQ (reference sequence). V lost 5 bases and J lost 2, with 16 bases in between.

V is TRBV6-5 and J is TRBJ2-3, with 11 bases aligning to TRBD2. The CDR3 has 15 residues. With V trimmed by 5 bases and J by 8 bases, 9 bases remained unmatched. CDR1 is MNHEY, CDR2 SVGAGI, per germline. CDR3: CASSRPTSGIGTQYF. CDR3 DNA sequence: TGTGCCAGCAGTCGGCCGACTAGCGGGATTGGTACGCAGTATTTT.

In its sample, this clone was seen once. The chain has TRBV5-1 and TRBJ2-7, with a tentative D call TRBD2 (5 bases). Germline CDR1 and CDR2: SGHRS and YFSETQ. The CDR3 has 12 residues. The V end was cut by 3 bases, the J end by 7 bases, with 11 bases between. CDR3 coding DNA: TGCGCCAGCAGCTACGGGGTAGAGGAGCAGTACTTC. Its translation: CASSYGVEEQYF. Together with reference TRBV5-1 and TRBJ2-7, the CDR3 gives the full variable domain: KAGVTQTPRYLIKTRGQQVTLSCSPISGHRSVSWYQQTPGQGLQFLFEYFSETQRNKGNFPGRFSGRQFSNSRSEMNVSTLELGDSALYLCASSYGVEEQYFGPGTRLTVT.

J is TRBJ1-1 and V is TRBV7-2, with TRBD1 as a possible D gene (6 bases). The CDR3 is 12 residues long. Germline V gene sequence: CDR1 SGHTA, CDR2 FQGNSA. The germline V and J ends were trimmed by 7 bases and 5 bases, with 11 bases remaining between them. The CDR3 is CASNLGGTEAFF. CDR3 coding DNA: TGTGCCAGCAATCTAGGGGGAACTGAAGCTTTCTTT.

This clone turned up a few times. CDR3 amino acids: CASIPLGGSYEQYF. The CDR3 coding sequence is TGTGCCAGCATTCCCTTAGGGGGTTCCTACGAGCAGTACTTC. V is TRBV7-9 and J is TRBJ2-7, with D tentatively TRBD1 (6 bases). The length of the CDR3 is 14 residues. Germline V lookup: CDR1 SEHNR, CDR2 FQNEAQ (reference sequence). V lost 7 bases and J 1 base, leaving 14 bases between the germline ends.

This chain links TRBV2 with TRBJ2-1, with D possibly TRBD2 on 6 matching bases. Germline lookup yields CDR1 SNHLY and CDR2 FYNNEI. The CDR3 has 12 amino acids. CDR3 sequence (DNA): TGTGGTACGGGGGTTACTGCTAATGAGCAGTTCTTC. This sequence encodes CGTGVTANEQFF.

The sample holds one count of this clone. The chain combines TRBV7-3 with TRBJ2-6, with TRBD1 matching over 7 bases. V was clipped by 4 bases and J by 4 bases; unmatched bases: 7. Germline lookup yields CDR1 SGHTA and CDR2 FQGTGA. The CDR3 runs to 16 residues. The CDR3 nucleotides read TGTGCCAGCAGCTCCCGACAGGGTTTCGGGGCCAACGTCCTGACTTTC. The encoded protein is CASSSRQGFGANVLTF. The full variable domain, its missing parts supplied by reference TRBV7-3 and TRBJ2-6, is GAGVSQTPSNKVTEKGKYVELRCDPISGHTALYWYRQSLGQGPEFLIYFQGTGAADDSGLPNDRFFAVRPEGSVSTLKIQRTERGDSAVYLCASSSRQGFGANVLTFGAGSRLTVL.

The V gene is TRBV18, the J gene TRBJ2-3, with 10 positions matching TRBD2. V lost 6 bases, J lost 1 base, and 4 bases stayed unmatched. This CDR3 spans 15 amino acids. Germline V gene sequence: CDR1 KGHSH, CDR2 LQKENI. The CDR3 nucleotides read TGTGCCAGCTCTCTAGGACTAGCGGGCACAGATACGCAGTATTTT. Amino acid sequence: CASSLGLAGTDTQYF.

The V gene is TRBV15, the J gene TRBJ2-1, with TRBD2 matching over 7 bases. V trimming: 0 bases; J trimming: 9 bases; junction bases outside the gene matches: 8. This CDR3 contains 15 residues. CDR1 is LNHNV, CDR2 YYDKDF, per germline (reference sequence). CDR3: CATSREAGDLGEQFF. The CDR3 bases are TGTGCCACCAGCAGAGAGGCGGGGGACTTAGGTGAGCAGTTCTTC.

The chain is built from TRBV4-2 and TRBJ1-5, with 9 bases fitting TRBD1. From germline, CDR1 is LGHNA and CDR2 YNFKEQ. The ends lost 3 bases at V and 0 bases at J; junction bases unmatched: 6. The CDR3 has 17 amino acids. The CDR3 DNA follows: TGTGCCAGCAGCCAGGGGGACAGGGCGGATAGCAATCAGCCCCAGCATTTT. Translating it yields CASSQGDRADSNQPQHF.

The rearrangement uses TRBV7-8 and TRBJ2-7, with D unclear. The V end was cut by 5 bases, the J end by 2 bases, with 19 bases between. Germline lookup yields CDR1 SGHVS and CDR2 FQNEAQ. This CDR3 region has 16 residues. Here the CDR3 DNA reads TGTGCCAGCAGCCCCTCGACATACCCCAGCCCCTACGAGCAGTACTTC. Protein: CASSPSTYPSPYEQYF.

The chain couples TRBV7-3 to TRBJ1-1, with 7 bases identical to TRBD1. The V gene end was trimmed by 4 bases and the J gene end by 0 bases; junction bases not matched to a gene: 11. CDR1 is SGHTA and CDR2 is FQGTGA in the germline V gene. This CDR3 is built from 17 residues. The CDR3 here is CASSSPTGDLMNTEAFF. The CDR3 coding sequence is TGTGCCAGCAGCTCACCTACAGGGGATCTTATGAACACTGAAGCTTTCTTT.

This chain uses TRBV2 with TRBJ2-7; D remains ambiguous. The germline V gene encodes CDR1 SNHLY and CDR2 FYNNEI. The CDR3 length is 13 residues. V was shortened by 0 bases and J by 1 base, with 4 bases between the two germline ends. The CDR3 protein is CASSEALSYEQYF. CDR3 nucleotides: TGTGCCAGCAGTGAAGCCCTATCCTACGAGCAGTACTTC.

The chain couples TRBV9 to TRBJ2-1; 9 bases agree with TRBD2. The trim removed 1 base at V and 6 bases at J, leaving 2 bases unmatched. The CDR3 extends over 14 amino acids. The germline V gene has CDR1 SGDLS and CDR2 YYNGEE. In DNA, the CDR3 is TGTGCCAGCAGCGTACTAGCGGGGTCCAATGAGCAGTTCTTC. Protein: CASSVLAGSNEQFF.

The chain combines TRBV2 with TRBJ2-3; the D gene is possibly TRBD1 (5 bases). The CDR3 consists of 18 residues. Germline CDR1 reads SNHLY; CDR2 reads FYNNEI. V was shortened by 0 bases and J by 4 bases, with 20 bases between the two germline ends. The DNA of the CDR3 is TGTGCCAGCAGTGAAGCAGGGGCCTATCCTAGGGGCGCAGATACGCAGTATTTT. It codes for CASSEAGAYPRGADTQYF.

The chain combines TRBV30 with TRBJ2-2, with TRBD2 matching 7 bases. The trim removed 3 bases at V and 7 bases at J, leaving 8 bases unmatched. Germline loops: CDR1 GTSNPN, CDR2 SVGIG (reference sequence). The CDR3 length is 14 residues. Here the CDR3 reads CAWSQKRDLGELFF. The CDR3 DNA reads TGTGCCTGGAGCCAAAAGCGGGATCTCGGGGAGCTGTTTTTT.

This chain joins TRBV5-1 and TRBJ2-2, with D tentatively TRBD2 (5 bases). The CDR3 loop spans 17 amino acids. Trimming stripped 3 bases from V and 1 base from J, with 16 bases between. Germline CDR1 is SGHRS and CDR2 is YFSETQ. CDR3 nucleotide sequence: TGCGCCAGCAGCTCCCTCGCTGGGAGCCTGAACACCGGGGAGCTGTTTTTT. Protein: CASSSLAGSLNTGELFF.

The chain recombines TRBV7-9 with TRBJ1-1; D gene unclear. Germline CDR1 SEHNR, CDR2 FQNEAQ (reference sequence). The CDR3 totals 15 residues. V lost 6 bases and J 1 base, leaving 15 bases between the germline ends. In nucleotides, the CDR3 is TGTGCCAGCAGACCCCGGACGGGAAAGAACACTGAAGCTTTCTTT. The encoded protein is CASRPRTGKNTEAFF. Filled out from reference TRBV7-9 and TRBJ1-1, the complete variable domain reads DTGVSQNPRHKITKRGQNVTFRCDPISEHNRLYWYRQTLGQGPEFLTYFQNEAQLEKSRLLSDRFSAERPKGSFSTLEIQRTEQGDSAMYLCASRPRTGKNTEAFFGQGTRLTVV.